These 2 T cell receptor beta chains were sequenced from one sample in a study of blood T cell repertoires in COVID-19. The table came from immunoSEQ multiplex PCR; TCRdb's copy has only in-frame clones and leaves some out. The sample gives about 100,000 clones, about 80% of which show up once; over 10% is in the top ten. The specimen sequenced was peripheral blood. Every receptor here comes from a woman aged 70-85 years with acute or convalescent COVID-19.

This chain joins TRBV6-5 and TRBJ1-2, with D unresolved. Trimming left V 0 bases short and J 0 bases short, with 11 bases between. CDR3 length: 16 amino acids. Per germline, CDR1 MNHEY and CDR2 SVGAGI. The CDR3: CASSYSSSGANYGYTF. DNA for the CDR3: TGTGCCAGCAGTTACTCGAGTTCTGGAGCTAACTATGGCTACACCTTC.

This chain joins TRBV19 and TRBJ1-1; 9 bases line up with TRBD1. The V gene end was trimmed by 4 bases and the J gene end by 3 bases; junction bases not matched to a gene: 6. Germline CDR1 LNHDA, CDR2 SQIVND (reference sequence). The CDR3 is 15 amino acids. The CDR3 DNA sequence: TGTGCCAGTAGTAGATCCGACAGGGGGTACACTGAAGCTTTCTTT. Translated, it gives CASSRSDRGYTEAFF. Looking up the rest from reference TRBV19 and TRBJ1-1 gives the full variable domain: DGGITQSPKYLFRKEGQNVTLSCEQNLNHDAMYWYRQDPGQGLRLIYYSQIVNDFQKGDIAEGYSVSREKKESFPLTVTSAQKNPTAFYLCASSRSDRGYTEAFFGQGTRLTVV.